A selection of T cell receptor beta chains follows, all from one sample in a study of shared clonotypes between healthy human individuals. Measured with immunoSEQ multiplex PCR; TCRdb has only the in-frame clones, and not every one. This table holds a few million clones, 85% to 95% found once. Specimen: naive CD4+ T cells sorted from blood. The origin of the receptors is a man aged 18 to 29 in good health. Each CDR3 is given with its conserved first and last residue. D genes are given only for firm matches. Part of the rows lack a size; the others show once, few, many or a class for expanded clones.

CDR3 protein: CASSVHLLEWGETQYF
CDR3 DNA: TGTGCCAGCAGTGTCCATTTACTAGAATGGGGGGAGACCCAGTACTTC
V gene: TRBV6-4
D gene: -
J gene: TRBJ2-5
clone size: -

CDR3 protein: CASSPNPSTEAFF
CDR3 DNA: TGTGCCAGCTCACCAAATCCAAGCACTGAAGCTTTCTTT
V gene: TRBV18
D gene: -
J gene: TRBJ1-1
clone size: -

CDR3 protein: CASSLQGANVEGYTF
CDR3 DNA: TGTGCCAGCAGCCTACAGGGGGCGAACGTGGAAGGCTACACCTTC
V gene: TRBV2
D gene: TRBD1
J gene: TRBJ1-2
clone size: -

CDR3 protein: CASSLEAEVYGYTF
CDR3 DNA: TGTGCCAGCAGCTTGGAGGCGGAGGTCTATGGCTACACCTTC
V gene: TRBV5-4
D gene: -
J gene: TRBJ1-2
clone size: -

CDR3 protein: CASSFLNSPLHF
CDR3 DNA: TGTGCCAGCAGCTTTTTGAATTCACCCCTCCACTTT
V gene: TRBV5-8
D gene: -
J gene: TRBJ1-6
clone size: -

CDR3 protein: CASSDMGQGTDTQYF
CDR3 DNA: TGTGCCAGCAGTGATATGGGACAGGGGACAGATACGCAGTATTTT
V gene: TRBV2
D gene: TRBD1
J gene: TRBJ2-3
clone size: -

CDR3 protein: CASSPRTGNTEAFF
CDR3 DNA: TGTGCCAGCAGCCCGCGGACAGGGAACACTGAAGCTTTCTTT
V gene: TRBV11-2
D gene: TRBD1
J gene: TRBJ1-1
clone size: -

CDR3 protein: CASSPDGSNQPQHF
CDR3 DNA: TGTGCCAGCAGCCCTGATGGTAGCAATCAGCCCCAGCATTTT
V gene: TRBV5-4
D gene: -
J gene: TRBJ1-5
clone size: -

CDR3 protein: CASSGGGQDPYEQYF
CDR3 DNA: TGTGCCAGCAGTGGGGGGGGACAGGATCCCTACGAGCAGTACTTC
V gene: TRBV2
D gene: -
J gene: TRBJ2-7
clone size: once

CDR3 protein: CASSQTSGVSTDTQYF
CDR3 DNA: TGCGCCAGCAGCCAAACTAGCGGGGTTAGCACAGATACGCAGTATTTT
V gene: TRBV4-1
D gene: TRBD2
J gene: TRBJ2-3
clone size: -

CDR3 protein: CASSQDSLAVTSYEQYF
CDR3 DNA: TGCGCCAGCAGCCAAGATAGCCTAGCTGTGACCTCCTACGAGCAGTACTTC
V gene: TRBV4-3
D gene: -
J gene: TRBJ2-7
clone size: once

CDR3 protein: CASDTDNSYEQYF
CDR3 DNA: TGTGCCAGCGACACCGACAACTCCTACGAGCAGTACTTC
V gene: TRBV25-1
D gene: -
J gene: TRBJ2-7
clone size: -

CDR3 protein: CASSLALRGGELFF
CDR3 DNA: TGTGCCAGCAGCTTAGCCCTCCGGGGCGGGGAGCTGTTTTTT
V gene: TRBV11-3
D gene: -
J gene: TRBJ2-2
clone size: once

CDR3 protein: CASSFTGEGKNIQYF
CDR3 DNA: TGTGCCAGCAGTTTTACAGGGGAGGGCAAAAACATTCAGTACTTC
V gene: TRBV27
D gene: -
J gene: TRBJ2-4
clone size: -

CDR3 protein: CSVPQTGAANEKLFF
CDR3 DNA: TGCAGCGTTCCCCAGACCGGGGCAGCTAATGAAAAACTGTTTTTT
V gene: TRBV29-1
D gene: -
J gene: TRBJ1-4
clone size: -

CDR3 protein: CASSELPSMNTEAFF
CDR3 DNA: TGTGCCAGCAGTGAACTGCCATCTATGAACACTGAAGCTTTCTTT
V gene: TRBV6-1
D gene: -
J gene: TRBJ1-1
clone size: -

CDR3 protein: CAWTRGHTGKYNSPLHF
CDR3 DNA: TGTGCCTGGACAAGGGGGCATACAGGGAAATATAATTCACCCCTCCACTTT
V gene: TRBV30
D gene: TRBD1
J gene: TRBJ1-6
clone size: -

CDR3 protein: CASSYSGGMLMNTEAFF
CDR3 DNA: TGTGCCAGCAGTTATTCGGGGGGCATGTTGATGAACACTGAAGCTTTCTTT
V gene: TRBV13
D gene: -
J gene: TRBJ1-1
clone size: -

CDR3 protein: CASLHGQGSYGYTF
CDR3 DNA: TGTGCCAGCCTCCATGGACAGGGGAGCTATGGCTACACCTTC
V gene: TRBV2
D gene: TRBD1
J gene: TRBJ1-2
clone size: -

CDR3 protein: CASSVVPSGISYNEQFF
CDR3 DNA: TGTGCCAGCAGCGTAGTCCCTAGCGGGATTTCCTACAATGAGCAGTTCTTC
V gene: TRBV9
D gene: TRBD2
J gene: TRBJ2-1
clone size: -

CDR3 protein: CASSQEEAGGRNEQFF
CDR3 DNA: TGTGCCAGCAGCCAAGAGGAGGCAGGGGGCAGAAATGAGCAGTTCTTC
V gene: TRBV14
D gene: TRBD1
J gene: TRBJ2-1
clone size: -

CDR3 protein: CASSHDRPLSPLHF
CDR3 DNA: TGTGCCAGCAGCCACGACAGGCCCCTTTCACCCCTCCACTTT
V gene: TRBV6-1
D gene: -
J gene: TRBJ1-6
clone size: -